This entry describes one T cell receptor beta chain. What it recognizes is unknown. This specimen comes from a study of T cell responses to AZD1222 COVID-19 vaccine. General observations from the study: The reported proportion of spike-specific TCRs targeting unmutated variant regions was nearly half. Every sample of the repertoires postdated the peak T cell response. Spike-wide coverage was observed for vaccine-associated CD4 TCRs, with dominant responses at 160-218 and 743-854.

Method: immunoSEQ multiplex PCR; TCRdb's copy keeps in-frame clones and lacks some. The repertoire has 95,000 to 150,000 clones, roughly nine tenths of them found once; the top ten carry under 4%. This CDR3 spans 15 amino acids. V was pared by 2 bases and J by 7 bases, with 2 bases of the junction left unmatched. Germline CDR1 and CDR2: ENHRY and SYGVKD. The sample here was peripheral blood, taken on day 0 of AZD1222 vaccination. This receptor was identified in an adult in good health. The genes are TRBV10-3 and TRBJ2-1; 13 bases map to TRBD2. In DNA form, the CDR3 reads TGTGCCATCAGTGAGGGACTAGCGGGAGCGAATGAGCAGTTCTTC. This sequence encodes CAISEGLAGANEQFF.